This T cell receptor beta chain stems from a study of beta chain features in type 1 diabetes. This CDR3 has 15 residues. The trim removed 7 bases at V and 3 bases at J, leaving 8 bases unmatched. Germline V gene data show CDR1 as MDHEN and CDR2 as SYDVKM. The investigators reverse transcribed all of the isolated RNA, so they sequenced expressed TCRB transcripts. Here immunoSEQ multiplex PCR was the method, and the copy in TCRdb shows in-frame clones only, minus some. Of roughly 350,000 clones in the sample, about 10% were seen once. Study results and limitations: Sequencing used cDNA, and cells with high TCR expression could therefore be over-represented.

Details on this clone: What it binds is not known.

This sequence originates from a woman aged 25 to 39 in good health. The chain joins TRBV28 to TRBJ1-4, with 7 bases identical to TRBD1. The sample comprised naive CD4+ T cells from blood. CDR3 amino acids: CASNSQGPSNEKLFF. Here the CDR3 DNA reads TGTGCCAGCAACTCACAGGGGCCCTCTAATGAAAAACTGTTTTTT.